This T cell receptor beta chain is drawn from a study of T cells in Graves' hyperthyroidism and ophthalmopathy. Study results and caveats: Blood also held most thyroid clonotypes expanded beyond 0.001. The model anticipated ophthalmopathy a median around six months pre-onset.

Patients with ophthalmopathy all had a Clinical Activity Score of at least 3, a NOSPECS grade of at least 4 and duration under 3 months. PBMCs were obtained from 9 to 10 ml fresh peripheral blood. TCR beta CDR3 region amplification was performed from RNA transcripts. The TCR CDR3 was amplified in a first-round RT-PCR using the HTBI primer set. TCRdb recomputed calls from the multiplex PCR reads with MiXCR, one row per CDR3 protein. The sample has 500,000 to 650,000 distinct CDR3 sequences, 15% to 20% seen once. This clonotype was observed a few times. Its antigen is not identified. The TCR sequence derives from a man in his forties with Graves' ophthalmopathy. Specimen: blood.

The CDR3 is CASSQQEGSNEQFF. In nucleotides, the CDR3 is TGCGCCAGCAGCCAACAAGAGGGATCCAATGAGCAGTTCTTC. The V gene is TRBV4-3, the J gene TRBJ2-1, with D tentatively TRBD2 (5 bases). Trimming shortened V by 2 bases and J by 6 bases, and 11 bases separated the two germline ends. This CDR3 contains 14 residues. Germline CDR1 LGHNA, CDR2 YSLEER.